This T cell receptor (beta chain) derives from a study of response to subunit inactivated influenza vaccine. This clonotype showed up many times. Its cognate antigen is unknown. Germline trimming cut 5 bases from V and 5 bases from J; bases unmatched to any gene: 7. This CDR3 is 14 amino acids long. Each CDR3 protein gets one entry after TCRdb re-called the RT-PCR reads with MiXCR. The sample consists of about 580,000 distinct CDR3 sequences, 11% to 15% of them appearing once. Study findings and constraints: Few additional T cells are recruited per seasonal influenza vaccination, authors suggested.

The chain carries TRBV12-3 or TRBV12-4 and TRBJ2-5, with 8 bases fitting TRBD2. This sequence was found in a man aged 50-59 years who received an inactivated influenza vaccine. The source material was PBMCs from blood, sampled approximately 12 days after vaccination. The CDR3 region has the DNA TGTGCCAGCAGTACCCGGGGGGGCAGGGAGACCCAGTACTTC. It encodes CASSTRGGRETQYF.